These 21 T cell receptor beta chains were all obtained from the same sample, sequenced in a study of technical replicates of blood from a few donors. Measured with immunoSEQ multiplex PCR; TCRdb has only the in-frame clones, and not every one. The data show 50,000 to 65,000 clones, about 90% seen once. Sample: PBMCs. These receptors were collected from a human donor in good health. Some clones in this sample may be carry-over from other donors' samples.

The chain employs TRBV4-1 and TRBJ1-4, with TRBD1 matching over 12 bases. V was clipped by 2 bases and J by 4 bases; unmatched bases: 5. CDR1 and CDR2 from the germline V gene are MGHRA and YSYEKL. This CDR3 spans 17 amino acids. CDR3 nucleotide sequence: TGCGCCAGCAGCCAACTTGGGACAGGGGGCCATAATGAAAAACTGTTTTTT. Translated: CASSQLGTGGHNEKLFF.

This sequence joins TRBV7-2 and TRBJ2-7, with 8 bases lining up with TRBD2. From germline, CDR1 is SGHTA and CDR2 FQGNSA. The CDR3 extends over 17 amino acids. The junction had 10 bases not matched to a gene; V was cut back by 2 bases and J by 1 base. The DNA of the CDR3 is TGTGCCAGCAGCTTAACACCGCGGGAGGCGGGGTCCTACGAGCAGTACTTC. As protein: CASSLTPREAGSYEQYF.

This chain connects TRBV5-6 to TRBJ2-3, with 8 nucleotides matching TRBD2. V trimming: 4 bases; J trimming: 0 bases; junction bases outside the gene matches: 4. Germline CDR1 reads SGHDT; CDR2 reads YYEEEE. The CDR3 has 15 amino acids. The CDR3 protein is CASSPTSGSTDTQYF. The CDR3 region has the DNA TGTGCCAGCAGCCCCACTAGCGGTAGCACAGATACGCAGTATTTT.

This chain joins TRBV6-1 and TRBJ2-1; a weak D match, TRBD2 (5 bases). V lost 10 bases and J 7 bases, leaving 20 bases between the germline ends. Germline V lookup: CDR1 MNHNS, CDR2 SASEGT. There are 14 residues in the CDR3. CDR3 sequence (DNA): TGTGCCACCTCAACCACTCAAAGCGGAAATGAGCAGTTCTTC. This translates into CATSTTQSGNEQFF.

This chain connects TRBV10-3 to TRBJ2-7; 8 bases fit TRBD2. V shed 10 bases and J 1 base; nucleotides not matched to a gene: 12. The CDR3 is 15 amino acids. Germline V CDR1 and CDR2: ENHRY, SYGVKD. The CDR3 loop reads CATGIAGSGSYEQYF. The CDR3 nucleotides are TGTGCCACTGGGATAGCGGGATCTGGATCCTACGAGCAGTACTTC.

This clone occurred once. The chain carries TRBV4-2 and TRBJ2-5; 13 bases map to TRBD2. CDR1 LGHNA and CDR2 YNFKEQ come from the germline V gene. With 3 bases clipped from V and 4 bases from J, the junction kept 5 bases outside the gene matches. The CDR3 is 16 residues long. The CDR3 region is CASSHGLAGAVETQYF. The DNA of the CDR3 is TGTGCCAGCAGCCACGGACTAGCGGGAGCGGTAGAGACCCAGTACTTC.

V gene TRBV4-2 combines with J gene TRBJ2-5, with D perhaps TRBD2 (6 bases). Germline CDR1 LGHNA, CDR2 YNFKEQ. The ends were cut back, 3 bases at V and 5 bases at J, with 16 bases in the middle. The CDR3 is made up of 15 amino acids. CDR3 nucleotides: TGTGCCAGCAGCCAGGACGGGACTCTCCTGGAGACCCAGTACTTC. Translating gives CASSQDGTLLETQYF.

The V and J genes are TRBV7-7 and TRBJ2-6; 8 bases match TRBD2. CDR1 SSHAT and CDR2 FNYEAQ come from the germline V gene (reference sequence). V was clipped by 5 bases and J by 4 bases; unmatched bases: 1. The CDR3 covers 14 residues. This CDR3 reads CASSPGGGANVLTF. CDR3 sequence (DNA): TGTGCCAGCAGCCCGGGAGGGGGGGCCAACGTCCTGACTTTC.

The V and J genes are TRBV7-6 and TRBJ2-5, with 10 bases that match TRBD2. The CDR3 runs 15 residues. With 1 base clipped from V and 5 bases from J, the junction kept 4 bases outside the gene matches. Germline V CDR1 and CDR2: SGHVS, FNYEAQ. The CDR3 region is CASSLGAGGLETQYF. The CDR3 DNA reads TGTGCCAGCAGCTTAGGAGCGGGGGGGCTGGAGACCCAGTACTTC.

The rearrangement links TRBV2 to TRBJ2-7; TRBD1 matches 8 bases. Germline V lookup: CDR1 SNHLY, CDR2 FYNNEI. The J segment lost 5 bases and the V segment lost 6 bases, leaving 6 bases of the junction unmatched. This CDR3 comprises 13 residues. This chain's CDR3 is CASSEDRVHEQYF. The CDR3 DNA sequence: TGTGCCAGCAGCGAGGACAGGGTTCACGAGCAGTACTTC.

The gene calls are TRBV9 and TRBJ1-5; tentative D call: TRBD1 (6 bases). CDR1 is SGDLS and CDR2 is YYNGEE in the germline V gene. The CDR3 has 16 residues. V lost 3 bases to trimming and J lost 3 bases, with 16 bases between them. The CDR3 loop reads CASSAGGSLHNQPQHF. The CDR3 bases are TGTGCCAGCAGCGCGGGGGGCTCCCTCCACAATCAGCCCCAGCATTTT. Complete variable domain (other parts from reference TRBV9 and TRBJ1-5): DSGVTQTPKHLITATGQRVTLRCSPRSGDLSVYWYQQSLDQGLQFLIQYYNGEERAKGNILERFSAQQFPDLHSELNLSSLELGDSALYFCASSAGGSLHNQPQHFGDGTRLSIL.

The V and J genes are TRBV29-1 and TRBJ2-2; 10 bases match TRBD2. J was trimmed by 2 bases and V by 3 bases; bases with no gene match: 3. Germline CDR1 is SQVTM and CDR2 is ANQGSEA. The CDR3 extends over 15 amino acids. The CDR3 DNA reads TGCAGCGTTGACCCTAGCGGGAGTAACACCGGGGAGCTGTTTTTT. Protein: CSVDPSGSNTGELFF.

This chain uses TRBV19 with TRBJ2-7; possible D gene TRBD1, 6 bases. Germline values: CDR1 LNHDA, CDR2 SQIVND (reference sequence). V lost 2 bases to trimming and J lost 2 bases, with 10 bases between them. This CDR3 contains 14 residues. The CDR3 DNA reads TGTGCCAGTAGTATACGGGACACGACCTACGAGCAGTACTTC. Translated: CASSIRDTTYEQYF.

The chain combines TRBV4-3 with TRBJ2-5; 10 bases fit TRBD2. V shed 5 bases and J 4 bases; nucleotides not matched to a gene: 16. The length of the CDR3 is 18 residues. Germline V lookup: CDR1 LGHNA, CDR2 YSLEER. This chain's CDR3 is CASSGYWEREGYRETQYF. The DNA for the CDR3 is TGCGCCAGCAGCGGGTATTGGGAGCGGGAGGGCTATAGAGAGACCCAGTACTTC.

V usage is TRBV2 and J usage is TRBJ1-4; unclear D gene. Trimming took off 4 bases at V and 4 bases at J, with 13 bases between the two ends. The CDR3 has 15 residues. In germline, CDR1 is SNHLY, CDR2 FYNNEI. CDR3 sequence: CASSVTGLNNEKLFF. The CDR3 DNA is TGTGCCAGCAGTGTGACTGGACTTAATAATGAAAAACTGTTTTTT.

The chain carries TRBV2 and TRBJ2-5; D is possibly TRBD1 (5 bases). CDR1 is SNHLY and CDR2 is FYNNEI in the germline V gene. V was shortened by 4 bases and J by 4 bases, with 13 bases between the two germline ends. This CDR3 contains 14 residues. The CDR3 coding sequence is TGTGCCAGCAGTGTTGGGGCGCCCCCAGAGACCCAGTACTTC. Protein sequence: CASSVGAPPETQYF.

The chain has TRBV7-9 and TRBJ2-7; tentative D call: TRBD2 (5 bases). The V end was cut by 3 bases, the J end by 6 bases, with 15 bases between. Germline CDR1 SEHNR, CDR2 FQNEAQ (reference sequence). The CDR3 runs 14 residues. CDR3 DNA: TGTGCCAGCAGCTTTGGTGTCCCTAGCTCCGAGCAGTACTTC. Its protein product is CASSFGVPSSEQYF. Complete variable domain (other parts from reference TRBV7-9 and TRBJ2-7): DTGVSQNPRHKITKRGQNVTFRCDPISEHNRLYWYRQTLGQGPEFLTYFQNEAQLEKSRLLSDRFSAERPKGSFSTLEIQRTEQGDSAMYLCASSFGVPSSEQYFGPGTRLTVT.

This chain links TRBV12-5 with TRBJ1-6; weak D call: TRBD1 (5 bases). The V gene's germline CDR1 is LGHNT and CDR2 FRNRAP. The CDR3 is 15 amino acids. With 7 bases removed from V and 10 bases from J, the gap between germline ends came to 20 bases. The CDR3 DNA sequence: TGTGCTAGTGCCTGGGGGGGACCCCTTAACTCACCCCTCCACTTT. This codes for CASAWGGPLNSPLHF. The full variable domain, its missing parts supplied by reference TRBV12-5 and TRBJ1-6, is DARVTQTPRHKVTEMGQEVTMRCQPILGHNTVFWYRQTMMQGLELLAYFRNRAPLDDSGMPKDRFSAEMPDATLATLKIQPSEPRDSAVYFCASAWGGPLNSPLHFGNGTRLTVT.

This clone was seen a single time. The chain employs TRBV2 and TRBJ1-1; the D is unclear. Germline lookup yields CDR1 SNHLY and CDR2 FYNNEI. Trimming removed 7 bases from V and 5 bases from J, with 14 bases in between. This CDR3 comprises 13 residues. CDR3 amino acids: CASTDAWRTEAFF. CDR3 DNA: TGTGCCAGCACGGACGCCTGGAGGACTGAAGCTTTCTTT.

The V and J genes are TRBV6-4 and TRBJ2-7; TRBD2 matches at 12 bases. The V gene's germline CDR1 is MRHNA and CDR2 SNTAGT. V dropped 10 bases and J dropped 1; count of bases not matched to a gene: 5. CDR3 size: 14 residues. The CDR3 region has the DNA TGTGCCAACATACTAGCGGGAGGTTCCTACGAGCAGTACTTC. Protein sequence: CANILAGGSYEQYF.

The rearrangement uses TRBV5-1 and TRBJ2-2; 8 bases align to TRBD1. CDR3 length: 14 residues. V lost 3 bases to trimming and J lost 4 bases; unmatched junction nucleotides: 2. From germline, CDR1 is SGHRS and CDR2 YFSETQ. Here the CDR3 reads CASSYGTGTGELFF. Here the CDR3 DNA reads TGCGCCAGCAGCTACGGGACAGGCACCGGGGAGCTGTTTTTT.